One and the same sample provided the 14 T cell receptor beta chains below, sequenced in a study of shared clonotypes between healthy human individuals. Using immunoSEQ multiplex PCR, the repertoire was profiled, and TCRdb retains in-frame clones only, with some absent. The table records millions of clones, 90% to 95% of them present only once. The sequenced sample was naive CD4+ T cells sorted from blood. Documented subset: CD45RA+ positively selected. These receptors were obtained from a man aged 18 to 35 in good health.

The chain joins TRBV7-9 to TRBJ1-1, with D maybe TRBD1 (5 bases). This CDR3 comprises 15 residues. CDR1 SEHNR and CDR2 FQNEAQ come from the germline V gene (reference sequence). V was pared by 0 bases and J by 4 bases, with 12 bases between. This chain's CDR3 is CASSLAFQGATEAFF. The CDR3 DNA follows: TGTGCCAGCAGCTTAGCGTTCCAGGGCGCCACTGAAGCTTTCTTT.

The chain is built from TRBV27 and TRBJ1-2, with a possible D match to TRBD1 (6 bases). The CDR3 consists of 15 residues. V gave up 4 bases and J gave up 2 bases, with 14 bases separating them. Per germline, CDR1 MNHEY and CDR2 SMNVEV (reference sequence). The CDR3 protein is CASSSRIQGNYGYTF. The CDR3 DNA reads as TGTGCCAGCAGTTCCCGGATACAGGGAAACTATGGCTACACCTTC.

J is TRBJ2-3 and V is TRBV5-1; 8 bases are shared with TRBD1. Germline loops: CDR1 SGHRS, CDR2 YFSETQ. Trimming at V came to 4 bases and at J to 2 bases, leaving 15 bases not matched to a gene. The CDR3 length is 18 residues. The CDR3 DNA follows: TGCGCCAGCAGCCCGAGGGCAGGGGGCCCCTCTTTCACAGATACGCAGTATTTT. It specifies CASSPRAGGPSFTDTQYF.

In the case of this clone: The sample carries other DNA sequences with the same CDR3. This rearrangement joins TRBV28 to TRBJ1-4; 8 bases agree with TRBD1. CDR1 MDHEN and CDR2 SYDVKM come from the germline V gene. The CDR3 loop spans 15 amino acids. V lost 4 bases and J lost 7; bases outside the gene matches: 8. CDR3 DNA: TGTGCCAGCAGTTCCCCAGGGGGCTTGGGTGAAAAACTGTTTTTT. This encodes CASSSPGGLGEKLFF.

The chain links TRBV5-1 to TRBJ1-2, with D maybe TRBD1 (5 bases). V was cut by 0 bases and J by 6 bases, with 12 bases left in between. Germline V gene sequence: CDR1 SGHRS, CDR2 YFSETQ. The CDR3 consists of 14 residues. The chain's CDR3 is CASSLAGGLDGYTF. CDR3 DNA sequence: TGCGCCAGCAGCTTGGCCGGGGGACTGGATGGCTACACCTTC.

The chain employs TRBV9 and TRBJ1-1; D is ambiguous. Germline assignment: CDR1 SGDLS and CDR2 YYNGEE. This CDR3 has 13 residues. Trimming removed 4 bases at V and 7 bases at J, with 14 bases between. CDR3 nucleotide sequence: TGTGCCAGCAGCCTCCGGTCGGCGGGTGAAGCTTTCTTT. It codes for CASSLRSAGEAFF.

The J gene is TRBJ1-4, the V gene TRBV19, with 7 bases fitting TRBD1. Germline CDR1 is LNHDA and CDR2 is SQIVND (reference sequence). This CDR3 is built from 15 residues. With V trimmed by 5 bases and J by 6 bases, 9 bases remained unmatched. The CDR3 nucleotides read TGTGCCAGTAGTCTCGGGACAGATTTTTATGAAAAACTGTTTTTT. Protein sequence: CASSLGTDFYEKLFF.

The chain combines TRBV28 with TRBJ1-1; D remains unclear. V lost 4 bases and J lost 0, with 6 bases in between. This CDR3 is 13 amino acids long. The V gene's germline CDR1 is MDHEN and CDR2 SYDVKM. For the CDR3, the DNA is TGTGCCAGCAGTTGGACGGTGAACACTGAAGCTTTCTTT. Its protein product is CASSWTVNTEAFF.

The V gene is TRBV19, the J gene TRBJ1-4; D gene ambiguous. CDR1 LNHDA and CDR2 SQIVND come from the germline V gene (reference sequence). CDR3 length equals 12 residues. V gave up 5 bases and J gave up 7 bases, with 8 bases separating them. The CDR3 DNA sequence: TGTGCCAGTAGTCTCAAGAGTGAAAAACTGTTTTTT. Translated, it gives CASSLKSEKLFF.

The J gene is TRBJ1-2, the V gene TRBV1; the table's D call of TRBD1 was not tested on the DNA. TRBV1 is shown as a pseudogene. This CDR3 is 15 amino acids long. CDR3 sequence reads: CTSSLRQTARYGYTF. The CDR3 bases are TGCACCAGCAGCCTACGTCAGACAGCGCGATATGGCTACACCTTC.

This CDR3 is CAWSVHGFFLETQYF. CDR3 bases: TGTGCCTGGAGTGTACATGGGTTTTTTTTGGAGACCCAGTACTTC. The chain links TRBV30 to TRBJ2-5; D remains ambiguous. Germline CDR1 reads GTSNPN; CDR2 reads SVGIG (reference sequence). V was cut by 0 bases and J by 5 bases, with 16 bases left in between. The CDR3 extends over 15 amino acids.

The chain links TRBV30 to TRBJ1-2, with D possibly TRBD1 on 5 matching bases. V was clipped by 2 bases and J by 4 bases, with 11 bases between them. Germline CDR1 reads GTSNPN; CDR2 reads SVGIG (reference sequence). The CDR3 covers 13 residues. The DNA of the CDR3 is TGTGCCTGGAGTATCGACAGAAGCTATGGCTACACCTTC. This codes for CAWSIDRSYGYTF.

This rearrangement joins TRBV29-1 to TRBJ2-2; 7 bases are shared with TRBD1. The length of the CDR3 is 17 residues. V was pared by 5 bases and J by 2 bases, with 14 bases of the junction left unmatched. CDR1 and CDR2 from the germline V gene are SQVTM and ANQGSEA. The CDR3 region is CSVRQGARGSNTGELFF. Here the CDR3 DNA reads TGCAGCGTTAGACAGGGCGCAAGGGGGAGTAACACCGGGGAGCTGTTTTTT.

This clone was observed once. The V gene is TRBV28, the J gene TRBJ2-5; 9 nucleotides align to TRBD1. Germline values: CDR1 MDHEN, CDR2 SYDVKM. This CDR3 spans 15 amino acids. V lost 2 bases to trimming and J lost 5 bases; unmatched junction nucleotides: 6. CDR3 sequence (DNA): TGTGCCAGCAGTTTAAGACAGGGGGTACGGGAGACCCAGTACTTC. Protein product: CASSLRQGVRETQYF.